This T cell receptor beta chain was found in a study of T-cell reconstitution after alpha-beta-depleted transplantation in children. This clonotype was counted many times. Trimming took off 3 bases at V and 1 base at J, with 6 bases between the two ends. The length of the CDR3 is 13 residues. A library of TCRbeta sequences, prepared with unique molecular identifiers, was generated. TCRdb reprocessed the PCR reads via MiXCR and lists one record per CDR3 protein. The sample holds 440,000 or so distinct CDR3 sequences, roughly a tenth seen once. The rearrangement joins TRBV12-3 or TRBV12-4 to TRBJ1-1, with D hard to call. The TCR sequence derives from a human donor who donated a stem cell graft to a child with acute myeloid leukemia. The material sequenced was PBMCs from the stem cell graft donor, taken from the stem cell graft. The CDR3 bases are TGTGCCAGCAGTTTCAGCAGGAACACTGAAGCTTTCTTT. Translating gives CASSFSRNTEAFF.